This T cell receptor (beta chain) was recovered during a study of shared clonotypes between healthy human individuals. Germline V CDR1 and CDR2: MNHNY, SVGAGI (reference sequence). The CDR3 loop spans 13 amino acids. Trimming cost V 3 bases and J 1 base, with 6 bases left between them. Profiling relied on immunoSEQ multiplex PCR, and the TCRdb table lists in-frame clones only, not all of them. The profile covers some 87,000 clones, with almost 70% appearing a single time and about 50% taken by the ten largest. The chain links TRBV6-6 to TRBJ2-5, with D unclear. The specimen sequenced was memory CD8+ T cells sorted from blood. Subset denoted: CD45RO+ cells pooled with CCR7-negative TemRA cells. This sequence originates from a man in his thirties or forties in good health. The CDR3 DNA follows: TGTGCCAGCAGTTATGGCGGCCAAGAGACCCAGTACTTC. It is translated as CASSYGGQETQYF.